This T cell receptor beta chain stems from a study of cytomegalovirus exposure and HLA in healthy donors. Study conclusions and caveats: It was reportedly the case that the classifier diagnosed cytomegalovirus status with high specificity and sensitivity. The sole available immune exposure information was CMV serostatus.

There are 18 residues in the CDR3. The V and J ends lost 6 bases and 9 bases, in that order; junction bases with no gene match: 20. CDR1 LNHDA and CDR2 SQIVND come from the germline V gene (reference sequence). The PCR was carried out with 60 Vbeta primers and 13 Jbeta primers. Libraries were prepared by immunoSEQ multiplex PCR; TCRdb keeps only in-frame clonotypes and omits some of them. The sample lists about 94,000 clones, approximately 7.1% seen once, with about 2.1% in the top ten. This clone has just a few counts. No antigen is known for it. This chain joins TRBV19 and TRBJ2-1; 10 nucleotides match TRBD2. Material for sequencing was PBMCs. The receptor's source is a man aged 50-59 years in good health and CMV-seronegative. The CDR3 region has the DNA TGTGCCAGTAGCGCAGAACCGGGACTAGCGTGGGTACAGGGTGAGCAGTTCTTC. Amino acid sequence: CASSAEPGLAWVQGEQFF.